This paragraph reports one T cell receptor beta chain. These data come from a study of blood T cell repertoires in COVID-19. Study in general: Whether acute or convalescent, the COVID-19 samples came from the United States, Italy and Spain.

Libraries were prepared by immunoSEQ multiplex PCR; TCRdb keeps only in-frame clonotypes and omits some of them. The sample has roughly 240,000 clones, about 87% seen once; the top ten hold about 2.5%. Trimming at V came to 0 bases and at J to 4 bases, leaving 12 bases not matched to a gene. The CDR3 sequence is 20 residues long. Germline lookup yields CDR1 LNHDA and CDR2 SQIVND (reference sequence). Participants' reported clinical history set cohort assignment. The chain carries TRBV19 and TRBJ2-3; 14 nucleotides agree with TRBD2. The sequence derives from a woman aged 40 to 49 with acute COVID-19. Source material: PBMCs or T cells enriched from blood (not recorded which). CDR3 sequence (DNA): TGTGCCAGTAGTATAGATATATCCGGGACTAGCGGGAGAAGGGCAGATACGCAGTATTTT. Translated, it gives CASSIDISGTSGRRADTQYF.